Sequencing of this TCR beta chain was carried out in a study of technical replicates of blood from a few donors. Sequencing was performed with immunoSEQ multiplex PCR; in TCRdb, only in-frame clones are kept and a portion is missing. The sample contains about 73,000 clones, around 93% of which appear only once. Germline CDR1 SGHDT, CDR2 YYEEEE. This CDR3 comprises 13 residues. The ends lost 0 bases at V and 7 bases at J; junction bases unmatched: 2. The V and J genes are TRBV5-6 and TRBJ2-5, with 8 bases that match TRBD2. Sequencing input: T cells isolated from PBMCs. The clonotype originates from a human donor in good health. The CDR3 is CASSLEREGTQYF. In DNA, the CDR3 is TGTGCCAGCAGCTTGGAACGGGAGGGGACCCAGTACTTC. Combining the CDR3 with reference TRBV5-6 and TRBJ2-5 gives the whole variable domain DAGVTQSPTHLIKTRGQQVTLRCSPKSGHDTVSWYQQALGQGPQFIFQYYEEEERQRGNFPDRFSGHQFPNYSSELNVNALLLGDSALYLCASSLEREGTQYFGPGTRLLVL.